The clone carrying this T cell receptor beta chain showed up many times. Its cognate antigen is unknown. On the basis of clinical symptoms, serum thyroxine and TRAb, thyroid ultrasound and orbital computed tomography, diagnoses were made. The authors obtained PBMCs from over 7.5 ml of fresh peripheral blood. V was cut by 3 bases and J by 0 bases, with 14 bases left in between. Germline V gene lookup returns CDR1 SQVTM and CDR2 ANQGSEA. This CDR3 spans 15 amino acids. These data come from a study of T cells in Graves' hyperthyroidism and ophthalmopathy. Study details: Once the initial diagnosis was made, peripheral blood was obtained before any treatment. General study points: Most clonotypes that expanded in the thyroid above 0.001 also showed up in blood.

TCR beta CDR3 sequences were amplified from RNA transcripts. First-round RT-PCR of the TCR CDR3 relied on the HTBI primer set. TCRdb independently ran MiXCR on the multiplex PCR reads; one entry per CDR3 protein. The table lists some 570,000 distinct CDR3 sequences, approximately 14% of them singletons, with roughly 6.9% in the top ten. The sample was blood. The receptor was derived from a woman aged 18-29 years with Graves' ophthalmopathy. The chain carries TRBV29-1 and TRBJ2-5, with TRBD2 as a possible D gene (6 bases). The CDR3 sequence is CSVDVGWDYQETQYF. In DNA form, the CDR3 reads TGCAGCGTTGATGTCGGCTGGGACTACCAAGAGACCCAGTACTTC.